A selection of T cell receptor beta chains follows, all from one sample in a study of blood T cell repertoires in COVID-19. Sequencing was performed with immunoSEQ multiplex PCR; in TCRdb, only in-frame clones are kept and a portion is missing. The table lists about 140,000 clones, under 85% of them singletons. Specimen: peripheral blood. Every receptor here comes from a human donor in a cohort sampled during active COVID-19. The CDR3 runs from the conserved cysteine through the conserved F or W. The D gene is left open where the match is weak. Not all rows give a size; the values are once, few, many and, for expanded clones, a class.

d_call clone_size j_call v_call cdr3_nt cdr3_aa
- - TRBJ2-2 TRBV11-3 TGTGCCAGCAGTCCGAGCGGGACAAACACCGGGGAGCTGTTTTTT CASSPSGTNTGELFF
TRBD1 once TRBJ1-6 TRBV9 TGTGCCAGCAGCTCGGGACAGGGGAATTCACCCCTCCACTTT CASSSGQGNSPLHF
- - TRBJ1-6 TRBV30 TGTGCCTGGAGTGGCAGGGGTAATTCACCCCTCCACTTT CAWSGRGNSPLHF
TRBD1 - TRBJ1-2 TRBV28 TGTGCCAGCAGTCCTTCAGGGGGCCACTATGGCTACACCTTC CASSPSGGHYGYTF
TRBD2 - TRBJ2-7 TRBV7-8 TGTGCCAGCAGCTTCCTAGCGGGAGGGCCGGATAACGAGCAGTACTTC CASSFLAGGPDNEQYF
TRBD1 - TRBJ2-7 TRBV5-5 TGTGCCAGCAGCCCGGGACAGGGGGTATACGAGCAGTACTTC CASSPGQGVYEQYF
- few TRBJ1-1 TRBV7-6 TGTGCCAGCAGCTTATCGGGGATGAACACTGAAGCTTTCTTT CASSLSGMNTEAFF
- once TRBJ2-2 TRBV7-2 TGTGCCAGCAGCTTACAAGACAGGCGTAACACCGGGGAGCTGTTTTTT CASSLQDRRNTGELFF
- - TRBJ1-1 TRBV15 TGTGCCACCAGCAGAGATCCGGTCATGAACACTGAAGCTTTCTTT CATSRDPVMNTEAFF
- - TRBJ2-3 TRBV4-1 TGCGCCAGCAGCCAGGAACTTCTCCTGGGGGGGCAGTATTTT CASSQELLLGGQYF
TRBD2 - TRBJ2-7 TRBV5-1 TGCGCCAGCAGCTTGGTCCGGGGCCTTACTAGCGGGAGGTACGAGCAGTACTTC CASSLVRGLTSGRYEQYF
- few TRBJ2-6 TRBV11-3 TGTGCCAGCAGCTTAGGCCTCGGGAGCCCTGGGGCCAACGTCCTGACTTTC CASSLGLGSPGANVLTF
- - TRBJ2-3 TRBV6-5 TGTGCCAGCAGTCCTGGGCTGGGGGAGGCAGATACGCAGTATTTT CASSPGLGEADTQYF
- - TRBJ1-5 TRBV28 TGTGCCAGCAGTTTAGGAGGGGGCAATCAGCCCCAGCATTTT CASSLGGGNQPQHF
TRBD2 - TRBJ2-7 TRBV6-6 TGTGCCAGCAGCCGAACCGCCCCGGGACTAGTATCCTACGAGCAGTACTTC CASSRTAPGLVSYEQYF
- - TRBJ2-5 TRBV28 TGTGCCAGCAGTCTGTGGCTCCAAGAGACCCAGTACTTC CASSLWLQETQYF
- - TRBJ2-1 TRBV7-3 TGTGCCAGCAGCCTTGGTAGCTCTAATGAGCAGTTCTTC CASSLGSSNEQFF
- - TRBJ1-2 TRBV6-2/TRBV6-3 TGTGCCAGCAGTTATGATCCGACAGCTTATGGCTACACCTTC CASSYDPTAYGYTF
TRBD2 - TRBJ2-2 TRBV28 TGTGCCAGCGAACTAGCGGGAGGGAACACCGGGGAGCTGTTTTTT CASELAGGNTGELFF
- - TRBJ2-7 TRBV28 TGTGCCAGCAGGCCCGCGGGACTCGGCGGGTACGAGCAGTACTTC CASRPAGLGGYEQYF
TRBD1 - TRBJ1-5 TRBV19 TGTGCCAGTACCAAAGACAGGGACCAGCCCCAGCATTTT CASTKDRDQPQHF
- - TRBJ2-7 TRBV15 TGTGCCACCAGCAGAGACTTCGTGGGGGGCGAGCAGTACTTC CATSRDFVGGEQYF
TRBD2 once TRBJ2-7 TRBV11-2 TGTGCCAGCAGCGGGACTAGCGGTACCTACGAGCAGTACTTC CASSGTSGTYEQYF
TRBD2 few TRBJ2-2 TRBV6-4 TGTGCCAGCACTTACCCGGGACTAGCGTCGAACACCGGGGAGCTGTTTTTT CASTYPGLASNTGELFF
TRBD2 - TRBJ2-7 TRBV5-5 TGTGCCAGCAGCTTGACTAGCGCTTCCTACGAGCAGTACTTC CASSLTSASYEQYF
- - TRBJ1-4 TRBV28 TGTGCCAGCAGTTTATTAGCAGGGGCGAATGAAAAACTGTTTTTT CASSLLAGANEKLFF
TRBD1 - TRBJ2-7 TRBV6-6 TGTGCCAGCAGTTACCAAGGACAGGGACGCTACGAGCAGTACTTC CASSYQGQGRYEQYF
TRBD2 - TRBJ2-1 TRBV5-1 TGCGCCAGCAGCAAAGGGACTAGCGGGAGCAATGAGCAGTTCTTC CASSKGTSGSNEQFF
TRBD2 - TRBJ2-3 TRBV5-3 TGTGCCAGAAGCTTGGGGCCACTAGCGGAGCTCACAGATACGCAGTATTTT CARSLGPLAELTDTQYF
TRBD1 - TRBJ2-7 TRBV6-4 TGTGCCAGCAGTGGCCAGGGGGCATGGGACTACGAGCAGTACTTC CASSGQGAWDYEQYF
TRBD1 - TRBJ1-1 TRBV19 TGTGCCAGTAGTAAGGACAGGGCGAACACTGAAGCTTTCTTT CASSKDRANTEAFF
TRBD1 few TRBJ1-5 TRBV19 TGTGCCAGTAGTATCCTTCGACAGGGGGTTCAGCCCCAGCATTTT CASSILRQGVQPQHF
- few TRBJ2-1 TRBV19 TGTGCCAGTAGTCAAGGACTCCTGGCTTCCGATGAGCAGTTCTTC CASSQGLLASDEQFF
- - TRBJ1-6 TRBV6-1 TGTGCCAGCAGTGAAACGTCAGGGGTTAATAATTCACCCCTCCACTTT CASSETSGVNNSPLHF
TRBD1 - TRBJ2-2 TRBV5-1 TGCGCCAGCAGCTTGTGGACAGGGGCCACCGGGGAGCTGTTTTTT CASSLWTGATGELFF
TRBD1 - TRBJ2-1 TRBV27 TGTGCCAGCAGAAAGGGACAGGGAAACAATGAGCAGTTCTTC CASRKGQGNNEQFF
TRBD1 - TRBJ1-2 TRBV28 TGTGCCAGCAGAGGGACAGGCAGGAACTATGGCTACACCTTC CASRGTGRNYGYTF
- - TRBJ2-7 TRBV5-4 TGTGCCAGCAGCGGGAGGGGGACAACTTCCTACGAGCAGTACTTC CASSGRGTTSYEQYF
- - TRBJ2-1 TRBV4-1 TGCGCCAGCAGCGAAGAGCTAGCGCTGAATGAGCAGTTCTTC CASSEELALNEQFF
- - TRBJ2-2 TRBV11-3 TGTGCCAGCAGCGGCAGGGCCTTCCCCGGGGAGCTGTTTTTT CASSGRAFPGELFF
TRBD1 - TRBJ1-2 TRBV9 TGTGCCAGCAGCCCCCGGCAGGGGGCTGACTATGGCTACACCTTC CASSPRQGADYGYTF
TRBD2 - TRBJ2-7 TRBV4-1 TGCGCCAGCAGCCCCACTAGCGGTTCGGTCTACGAGCAGTACTTC CASSPTSGSVYEQYF
TRBD2 - TRBJ2-2 TRBV9 TGTGCCAGCAGCGTAGACAGCGGGAGGACCGGGGAGCTGTTTTTT CASSVDSGRTGELFF
TRBD1 - TRBJ2-5 TRBV14 TGTGCCAGCAGCCAATCAGGGGGGACCCAGTACTTC CASSQSGGTQYF
- - TRBJ2-2 TRBV10-3 TGTGCCATCCAGGGGGGATTTAACACCGGGGAGCTGTTTTTT CAIQGGFNTGELFF